A selection of T cell receptor beta chains follows, all from one sample in a study of persistence of HIV-infected CD4 T cells. These receptors' targets are unknown. Using immunoSEQ multiplex PCR, the repertoire was profiled, and TCRdb retains in-frame clones only, with some absent. The repertoire consists of about 45,000 clones, with 80% to 95% occurring once and the leading ten covering approximately 1.8%. The sequencing here drew on CD4+ T cells sorted from PBMCs after approximately 20-hour stimulation, taken from a patient who received antiretroviral therapy. Receptors originate from an adult man with HIV who was CMV-seropositive. Each CDR3 is given with its conserved first and last residue. D genes are given only for firm matches. Where a row states a size, it is once, few, many or the class of an expanded clone; other rows omit it.

size	D	J	V	CDR3	DNA
once	NA	TRBJ1-6	TRBV5-1	CASSLGYRYNSPLHF	TGCGCCAGCAGCTTGGGCTACAGGTATAATTCACCCCTCCACTTT
once	TRBD1	TRBJ1-6	TRBV19	CASSARQGTDSPLHF	TGTGCCAGTAGTGCCCGACAGGGTACGGATTCACCCCTCCACTTT
NA	TRBD2	TRBJ2-1	TRBV5-1	CASSLVSGGAVYNEQFF	TGCGCCAGCAGCTTGGTTAGCGGGGGGGCTGTCTACAATGAGCAGTTCTTC
NA	TRBD2	TRBJ2-2	TRBV5-1	CATSLGTSTGELFF	TGCGCCACCTCTCTCGGGACTAGTACCGGGGAGCTGTTTTTT
NA	NA	TRBJ2-7	TRBV7-2	CASSLVSGSFSYEQYF	TGTGCCAGCAGCTTAGTCTCCGGCAGCTTCTCCTACGAGCAGTACTTC
NA	NA	TRBJ2-4	TRBV18	CASSIERKNIQYF	TGTGCCAGCTCCATCGAGCGCAAAAACATTCAGTACTTC
NA	TRBD1	TRBJ1-2	TRBV24-1	CATSDAGQGDYGYTF	TGTGCCACCAGTGATGCGGGACAGGGGGACTATGGCTACACCTTC
NA	NA	TRBJ1-4	TRBV12-3/TRBV12-4	CASSAEDNEKLFF	TGTGCCAGCAGTGCCGAGGATAATGAAAAACTGTTTTTT
NA	TRBD1	TRBJ1-3	TRBV9	CASSPSQGAGNTIYF	TGTGCCAGCAGCCCATCACAGGGGGCTGGAAACACCATATATTTT
NA	NA	TRBJ2-3	TRBV7-3	CASSLPLIGGAADTQYF	TGTGCCAGCAGCTTACCCCTGATTGGGGGGGCGGCAGATACGCAGTATTTT
NA	TRBD1	TRBJ1-5	TRBV19	CASSIGQGANQPQHF	TGTGCCAGTAGTATCGGCCAGGGGGCGAATCAGCCCCAGCATTTT
NA	NA	TRBJ2-3	TRBV2	CASSEGFDTDTQYF	TGTGCCAGCAGTGAAGGCTTCGACACAGATACGCAGTATTTT
NA	TRBD2	TRBJ2-7	TRBV7-2	CASSFTAGGSYEQYF	TGTGCCAGCAGCTTTACGGCGGGGGGCTCCTACGAGCAGTACTTC
NA	NA	TRBJ1-4	TRBV13	CASSSPGRVEKLFF	TGTGCCAGCAGCTCCCCTGGGAGGGTTGAAAAACTGTTTTTT
NA	NA	TRBJ2-7	TRBV7-9	CASSLRRANSYEQYF	TGTGCCAGCAGCTTACGGAGGGCGAACTCCTACGAGCAGTACTTC
NA	TRBD1	TRBJ2-3	TRBV28	CASSFPRRTGSDTQYF	TGTGCCAGCAGTTTTCCGAGGCGGACAGGGTCAGATACGCAGTATTTT
NA	NA	TRBJ2-1	TRBV7-9	CASSPQYGEQFF	TGTGCCAGCAGCCCCCAGTACGGTGAGCAGTTCTTC
NA	NA	TRBJ1-5	TRBV18	CASSPLRLDSNQPQHF	TGTGCCAGCTCACCATTAAGGCTAGATAGCAATCAGCCCCAGCATTTT
once	NA	TRBJ1-5	TRBV20-1	CSASRRLQGYSNQPQHF	TGCAGTGCTAGTCGAAGGCTACAGGGTTATAGCAATCAGCCCCAGCATTTT
NA	NA	TRBJ2-3	TRBV15	CATSRDLIGRTSTDTQYF	TGTGCCACCAGCAGAGATTTAATTGGACGGACTAGCACAGATACGCAGTATTTT
once	TRBD1	TRBJ2-7	TRBV3-1/TRBV3-2	CASSPRTGLREQYF	TGTGCCAGCAGCCCTCGGACAGGGTTAAGGGAGCAGTACTTC
once	NA	TRBJ2-2	TRBV7-9	CASSLVSGGTESGELFF	TGTGCCAGCAGCTTAGTGTCAGGTGGGACGGAGAGCGGGGAGCTGTTTTTT
NA	TRBD1	TRBJ1-3	TRBV6-5	CASSYSRGSSGNTIYF	TGTGCCAGCAGTTACTCCAGGGGGAGCTCTGGAAACACCATATATTTT
NA	NA	TRBJ2-1	TRBV27	CASRNRVELTNEQFF	TGTGCCAGCAGAAACAGGGTAGAGTTGACGAATGAGCAGTTCTTC
once	NA	TRBJ1-1	TRBV3-1/TRBV3-2	CASSLYRANTEAFF	TGTGCCAGCAGCCTGTATAGGGCCAACACTGAAGCTTTCTTT
NA	TRBD1	TRBJ2-7	TRBV29-1	CSVAGQGADEQYF	TGCAGCGTTGCAGGACAGGGGGCTGACGAGCAGTACTTC
NA	NA	TRBJ2-7	TRBV28	CASSFGEPGTRLDEQYF	TGTGCCAGCAGTTTCGGGGAACCCGGGACAAGGTTGGACGAGCAGTACTTC
NA	NA	TRBJ1-5	TRBV9	CASSVGAISNQPQHF	TGTGCCAGCAGCGTAGGCGCGATTAGCAATCAGCCCCAGCATTTT
few	TRBD1	TRBJ2-7	TRBV5-1	CASSLTSTGGEREQYF	TGCGCCAGCAGCTTGACCTCGACAGGGGGTGAAAGGGAGCAGTACTTC
once	TRBD2	TRBJ2-7	TRBV7-9	CASSPGRGAEQYF	TGTGCCAGCAGCCCAGGGCGGGGGGCCGAGCAGTACTTC
NA	NA	TRBJ2-1	TRBV19	CASSTSTAYPAEQFF	TGTGCCAGTAGTACCTCAACGGCTTACCCGGCTGAGCAGTTCTTC
NA	NA	TRBJ2-2	TRBV24-1	CATSGTWGEKDTGELFF	TGTGCCACCAGTGGGACCTGGGGGGAGAAAGACACCGGGGAGCTGTTTTTT
NA	NA	TRBJ2-7	TRBV5-5	CASSPGLNYEQYF	TGTGCCAGCAGCCCTGGACTAAACTACGAGCAGTACTTC
NA	TRBD2	TRBJ2-1	TRBV5-1	CARSLGAGGPNEQFF	TGCGCCCGCAGCTTGGGGGCGGGGGGGCCCAATGAGCAGTTCTTC
once	TRBD1	TRBJ2-3	TRBV7-8	CASSLGTGGADTQYF	TGTGCCAGCAGCTTAGGGACAGGGGGGGCAGATACGCAGTATTTT
NA	TRBD1	TRBJ2-2	TRBV5-5	CASSPRGTGSGELFF	TGTGCCAGCAGTCCAAGGGGGACAGGGTCCGGGGAGCTGTTTTTT
NA	NA	TRBJ1-3	TRBV30	CAWRAKDGFSGNTIYF	TGTGCCTGGAGAGCCAAGGACGGATTCTCTGGAAACACCATATATTTT
NA	NA	TRBJ1-1	TRBV5-1	CASSLETAKNTEAFF	TGCGCCAGCAGCTTGGAAACAGCAAAGAACACTGAAGCTTTCTTT
once	NA	TRBJ2-2	TRBV7-2	CASSLAGSQNTGELFF	TGTGCCAGCAGCTTAGCCGGGTCACAGAACACCGGGGAGCTGTTTTTT
NA	TRBD1	TRBJ2-7	TRBV6-5	CASSYPGGREQYF	TGTGCCAGCAGTTACCCAGGGGGACGCGAGCAGTACTTC
NA	NA	TRBJ2-1	TRBV7-2	CASSLAASSYNEQFF	TGTGCCAGCAGCCTAGCAGCGAGCTCCTACAATGAGCAGTTCTTC
NA	TRBD2	TRBJ2-1	TRBV29-1	CSGTGLAGGHEQFF	TGCAGCGGAACGGGACTAGCGGGGGGGCATGAGCAGTTCTTC
NA	NA	TRBJ1-2	TRBV19	CASSTGDSGYTF	TGTGCCAGTAGTACAGGGGATTCAGGCTACACCTTC
once	NA	TRBJ2-2	TRBV3-1/TRBV3-2	CASSQGIGELFF	TGTGCCAGCAGCCAAGGTATCGGGGAGCTGTTTTTT
NA	TRBD1	TRBJ2-3	TRBV27	CASRRTGGNTDTQYF	TGTGCCAGCAGACGAACAGGGGGGAACACAGATACGCAGTATTTT
NA	NA	TRBJ1-2	TRBV29-1	CSVLVGYGYTF	TGCAGCGTTCTGGTGGGGTATGGCTACACCTTC
NA	NA	TRBJ1-1	TRBV28	CASSSPRVGKNTEAFF	TGTGCCAGCAGTTCACCGAGGGTAGGGAAGAACACTGAAGCTTTCTTT
NA	NA	TRBJ2-3	TRBV24-1	CATGTPEATDTQYF	TGTGCCACCGGGACCCCAGAGGCCACAGATACGCAGTATTTT
NA	NA	TRBJ2-1	TRBV3-1/TRBV3-2	CASSQERTGWGRYNEQFF	TGTGCCAGCAGCCAAGAGAGAACCGGCTGGGGCCGATACAATGAGCAGTTCTTC